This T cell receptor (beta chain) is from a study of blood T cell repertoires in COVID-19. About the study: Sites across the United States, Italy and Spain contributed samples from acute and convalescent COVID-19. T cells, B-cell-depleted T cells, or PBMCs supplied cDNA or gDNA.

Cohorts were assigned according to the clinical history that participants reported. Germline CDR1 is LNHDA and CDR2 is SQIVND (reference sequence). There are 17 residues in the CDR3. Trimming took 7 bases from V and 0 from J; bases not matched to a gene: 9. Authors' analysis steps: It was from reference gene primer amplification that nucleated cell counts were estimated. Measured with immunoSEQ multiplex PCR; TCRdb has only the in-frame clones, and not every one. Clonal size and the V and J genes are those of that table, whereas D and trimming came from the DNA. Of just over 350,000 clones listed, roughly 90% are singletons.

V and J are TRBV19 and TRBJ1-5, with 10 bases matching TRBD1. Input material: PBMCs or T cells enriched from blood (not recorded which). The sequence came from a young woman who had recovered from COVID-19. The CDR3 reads CASKGQGGSYSNQPQHF. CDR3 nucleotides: TGTGCCAGTAAAGGACAGGGGGGATCATATAGCAATCAGCCCCAGCATTTT.